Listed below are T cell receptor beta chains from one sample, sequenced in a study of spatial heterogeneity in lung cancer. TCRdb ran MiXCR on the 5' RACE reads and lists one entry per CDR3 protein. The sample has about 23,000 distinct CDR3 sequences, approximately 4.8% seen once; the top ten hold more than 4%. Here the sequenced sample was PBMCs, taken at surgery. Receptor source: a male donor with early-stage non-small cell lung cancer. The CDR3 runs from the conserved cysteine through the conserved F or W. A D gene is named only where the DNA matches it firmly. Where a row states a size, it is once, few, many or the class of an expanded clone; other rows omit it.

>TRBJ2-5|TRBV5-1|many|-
CATSAMGETQYF
TGCGCCACCTCAGCTATGGGGGAGACCCAGTACTTC
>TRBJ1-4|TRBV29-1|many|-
CSVQGGGGSEKLFF
TGCAGCGTTCAGGGAGGGGGAGGTAGTGAAAAACTGTTTTTT
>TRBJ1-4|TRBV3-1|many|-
CASSHGREKLFF
TGTGCCAGCAGCCATGGACGGGAAAAACTGTTTTTT
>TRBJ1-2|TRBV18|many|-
CASSPEGRSGGYTF
TGTGCCAGCTCACCGGAGGGGCGTTCCGGGGGCTACACCTTC
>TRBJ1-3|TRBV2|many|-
CASSEISGNTIYF
TGTGCCAGCAGTGAGATCTCTGGAAACACCATATATTTT
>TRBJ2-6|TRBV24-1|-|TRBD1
CATSDTGQGAGANVLTF
TGTGCCACCAGTGATACCGGACAGGGGGCTGGGGCCAACGTCCTGACTTTC
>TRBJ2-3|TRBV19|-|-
CASSRVGSPTSNTQYF
TGTGCCAGTAGTAGGGTTGGCAGCCCTACCTCGAATACGCAGTATTTT
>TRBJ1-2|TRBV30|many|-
CAWSGRVNPPLGYTF
TGTGCCTGGAGTGGCAGGGTCAATCCACCCCTTGGCTACACCTTC
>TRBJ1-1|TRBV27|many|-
CASSLRQGNTEAFF
TGTGCCAGCAGTTTGCGCCAGGGGAACACTGAAGCTTTCTTT
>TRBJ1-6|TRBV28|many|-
CASSSQVGRGYNSPLHF
TGTGCCAGCAGCAGTCAAGTTGGCAGGGGATATAATTCACCCCTCCACTTT
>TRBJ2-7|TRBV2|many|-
CASSTRIEQYF
TGTGCCAGCAGTACTCGAATCGAGCAGTACTTC
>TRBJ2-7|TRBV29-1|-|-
CSVEYNYEQYF
TGCAGCGTTGAGTACAACTACGAGCAGTACTTC
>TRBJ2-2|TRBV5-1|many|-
CASSLEGLVTGELFF
TGCGCCAGCAGCTTGGAGGGTTTGGTCACCGGGGAGCTGTTTTTT
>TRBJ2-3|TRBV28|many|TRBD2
CASGTSGRGPTDTQYF
TGTGCCAGCGGGACTAGCGGGAGGGGTCCCACAGATACGCAGTATTTT
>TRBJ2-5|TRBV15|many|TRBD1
CATSRTGTAQETQYF
TGTGCCACCAGTCGAACTGGGACAGCGCAAGAGACCCAGTACTTC
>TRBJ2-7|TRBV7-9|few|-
CASSPDRKQYF
TGTGCCAGCAGCCCCGACAGGAAGCAGTACTTC
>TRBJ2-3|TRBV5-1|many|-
CASSSGDPSTDTQYF
TGCGCCAGCAGCTCCGGAGACCCAAGCACAGATACGCAGTATTTT
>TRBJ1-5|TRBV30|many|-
CAWSGSTPNQPQHF
TGTGCCTGGAGTGGATCCACACCAAATCAGCCCCAGCATTTT
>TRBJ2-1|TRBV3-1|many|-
CASSQVRRNEQFF
TGTGCCAGCAGCCAAGTTCGGAGGAATGAGCAGTTCTTC
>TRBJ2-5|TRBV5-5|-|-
CASSLAVGAGPQETQYF
TGTGCCAGCAGCTTGGCCGTGGGAGCGGGCCCTCAAGAGACCCAGTACTTC
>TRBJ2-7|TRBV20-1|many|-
CSAGAWTRWGYEQYF
TGCAGTGCTGGGGCCTGGACCAGGTGGGGCTACGAGCAGTACTTC
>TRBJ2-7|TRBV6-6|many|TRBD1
CASSYGQGVMNEQYF
TGTGCCAGCAGTTACGGGCAGGGGGTTATGAACGAGCAGTACTTC
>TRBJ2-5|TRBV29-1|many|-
CSVEEGAQETQYF
TGCAGCGTTGAAGAAGGGGCCCAAGAGACCCAGTACTTC
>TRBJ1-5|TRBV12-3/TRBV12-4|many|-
CASSLGRDNQPQHF
TGTGCCAGCAGTTTGGGGCGGGACAATCAGCCCCAGCATTTT
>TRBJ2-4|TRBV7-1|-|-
CASSSIAKNIQYF
TGTGCCAGCAGCTCCATTGCCAAAAACATTCAGTACTTC
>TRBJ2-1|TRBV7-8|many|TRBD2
CASSSGLAGSSYNEQFF
TGTGCCAGCAGCTCGGGACTAGCGGGAAGCTCCTACAATGAGCAGTTCTTC
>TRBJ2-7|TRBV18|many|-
CASSQRTGQSSYEQYF
TGTGCCAGCTCACAAAGGACGGGACAAAGCTCCTACGAGCAGTACTTC
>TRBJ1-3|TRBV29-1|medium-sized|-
CSVEHGDSGNTIYF
TGCAGCGTTGAACACGGGGACTCTGGAAACACCATATATTTT
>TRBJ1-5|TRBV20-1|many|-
CSARPTLSQPQHF
TGCAGTGCTAGACCGACCTTGAGTCAGCCCCAGCATTTT
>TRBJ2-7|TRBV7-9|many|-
CASGVSYEQYF
TGTGCCAGCGGGGTCTCCTACGAGCAGTACTTC
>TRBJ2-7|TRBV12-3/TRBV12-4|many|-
CASTVGSYEQYF
TGTGCCAGCACCGTGGGCTCCTACGAGCAGTACTTC
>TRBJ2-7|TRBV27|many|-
CASRDTGGTGGSPYEQYF
TGTGCCAGCAGAGACACAGGGGGTACTGGCGGGAGTCCCTACGAGCAGTACTTC
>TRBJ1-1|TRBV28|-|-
CASSLNGRATEAFF
TGTGCCAGCAGTTTAAACGGGAGGGCCACTGAAGCTTTCTTT
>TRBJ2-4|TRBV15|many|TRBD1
CATQGDRDRKNIQYF
TGTGCCACCCAAGGGGATCGGGACAGAAAAAACATTCAGTACTTC
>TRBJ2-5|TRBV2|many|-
CASSEGRRETQYF
TGTGCCAGCAGTGAGGGCCGTCGGGAGACCCAGTACTTC
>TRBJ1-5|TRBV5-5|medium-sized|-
CASSLEPGSSQPQHF
TGTGCCAGCAGCTTGGAGCCAGGTAGTTCTCAGCCCCAGCATTTT
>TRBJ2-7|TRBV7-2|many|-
CASSLARLITGPYEQYF
TGTGCCAGCAGCTTAGCGAGACTTATAACAGGGCCATACGAGCAGTACTTC
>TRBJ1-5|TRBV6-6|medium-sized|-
CASSYQGSGNQPQHF
TGTGCCAGCAGTTACCAGGGCTCCGGCAATCAGCCCCAGCATTTT
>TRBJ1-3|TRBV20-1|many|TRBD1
CSAPRDRGPGNTIYF
TGCAGTGCTCCCCGGGACAGGGGCCCTGGAAACACCATATATTTT
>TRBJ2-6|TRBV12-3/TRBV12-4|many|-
CASSLFQSGANVLTF
TGTGCCAGCAGTTTGTTCCAGTCTGGGGCCAACGTCCTGACTTTC
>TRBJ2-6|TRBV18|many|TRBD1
CASSRDSPGANVLTF
TGTGCCAGCTCACGGGACAGCCCTGGGGCCAACGTCCTGACTTTC